The clone carrying this TCR beta chain was detected only once. Clones were read by immunoSEQ multiplex PCR, and TCRdb kept only the in-frame ones, dropping some. The data contain more than 100,000 clones, about 85% of them singletons. The length of the CDR3 is 15 residues. This sample was included in a study of T cell responses to AZD1222 COVID-19 vaccine. Sequenced here: peripheral blood, sampled on day 0 of AZD1222 vaccination. This receptor was obtained from an adult in good health. The chain has TRBV21-1 and TRBJ2-1; the table names TRBD1, a call not compared with the DNA. TRBV21-1 is given as a pseudogene. In DNA form, the CDR3 reads TGTGCCAGCAGCACCCGACAGGCAGTCTACAATGAGCAGTTCTTC. Protein product: CASSTRQAVYNEQFF.